The 5 T cell receptor beta chains below all came from one sample that was sequenced in a study of identical twins. TCRdb re-called the 5' RACE reads with MiXCR, one entry per CDR3 protein. The sample has a few hundred thousand distinct CDR3 sequences; about an eighth are singletons. These same data were also listed under a study on yellow fever vaccine responses in identical twins.

Specimen: memory (CD45RO+) T cells sorted from blood. The receptors here all came from a woman aged 18 to 35 in good health.

V is TRBV7-6 and J is TRBJ2-3; D is unresolved. The V end lost 5 bases, the J end lost 1 base, and 4 bases lay between the germline ends. CDR1 is SGHVS, CDR2 FNYEAQ, per germline. The CDR3 covers 12 residues. The CDR3 DNA reads as TGTGCCAGCAGCGCAGGCACAGATACGCAGTATTTT. It yields the protein CASSAGTDTQYF.

This clonotype has a handful of counts. The chain uses TRBV5-6 and TRBJ2-3; 7 bases map to TRBD1. CDR1 is SGHDT, CDR2 YYEEEE, per germline. The CDR3 is made up of 15 amino acids. J was trimmed by 4 bases and V by 4 bases; bases with no gene match: 9. The DNA for the CDR3 is TGTGCCAGCAGCGGGACGACAGGGCGGGCAGATACGCAGTATTTT. Translating gives CASSGTTGRADTQYF.

This clonotype has more than one count but fewer than ten. This chain connects TRBV7-2 to TRBJ2-2; 12 positions match TRBD2. This CDR3 region has 16 residues. The V and J ends lost 1 base and 4 bases, in that order; junction bases with no gene match: 1. CDR1 is SGHTA, CDR2 FQGNSA, per germline. CDR3 DNA sequence: TGTGCCAGCAGCTTAGGACTAGCGGGAGCCACCGGGGAGCTGTTTTTT. This codes for CASSLGLAGATGELFF.

This clonotype was found many times. The CDR3 sequence is CSFRLVGETQYF. The CDR3 coding sequence is TGCAGCTTCCGACTAGTAGGAGAGACCCAGTACTTC. The gene calls are TRBV29-1 and TRBJ2-5; perhaps TRBD2 as D (6 bases). CDR3 size: 12 residues. The V gene's germline CDR1 is SQVTM and CDR2 ANQGSEA. Trimming left V 8 bases short and J 4 bases short, with 14 bases between. Complete variable domain (other parts from reference TRBV29-1 and TRBJ2-5): SAVISQKPSRDICQRGTSLTIQCQVDSQVTMMFWYRQQPGQSLTLIATANQGSEATYESGFVIDKFPISRPNLTFSTLTVSNMSPEDSSIYLCSFRLVGETQYFGPGTRLLVL.

DNA for the CDR3: TGCGCCAGCAGCCCAGGGTCGAGGGACATTCAGTACTTC. Translation gives CASSPGSRDIQYF. This rearrangement joins TRBV5-1 to TRBJ2-4, with D perhaps TRBD1 or TRBD2 (5 bases each). Trimming shortened V by 4 bases and J by 8 bases, and 13 bases separated the two germline ends. Germline V gene data show CDR1 as SGHRS and CDR2 as YFSETQ. CDR3 length: 13 amino acids.